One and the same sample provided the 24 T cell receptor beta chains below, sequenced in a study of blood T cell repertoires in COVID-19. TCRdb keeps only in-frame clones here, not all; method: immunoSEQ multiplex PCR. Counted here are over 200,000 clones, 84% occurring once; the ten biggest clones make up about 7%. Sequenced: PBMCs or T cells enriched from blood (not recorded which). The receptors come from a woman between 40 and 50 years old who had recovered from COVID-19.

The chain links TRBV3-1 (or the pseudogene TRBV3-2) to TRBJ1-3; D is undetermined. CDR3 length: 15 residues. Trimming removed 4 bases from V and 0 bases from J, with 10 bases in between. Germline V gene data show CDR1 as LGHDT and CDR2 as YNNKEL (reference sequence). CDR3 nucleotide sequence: TGTGCCAGCAGCCCATCCCACAGCTCTGGAAACACCATATATTTT. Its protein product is CASSPSHSSGNTIYF.

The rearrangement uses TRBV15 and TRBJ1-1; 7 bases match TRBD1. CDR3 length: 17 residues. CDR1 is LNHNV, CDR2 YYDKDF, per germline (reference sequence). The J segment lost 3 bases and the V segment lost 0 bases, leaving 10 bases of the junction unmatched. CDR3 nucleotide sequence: TGTGCCACCAGCAGAGATATCGGGACAGAGGGCTACACTGAAGCTTTCTTT. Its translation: CATSRDIGTEGYTEAFF.

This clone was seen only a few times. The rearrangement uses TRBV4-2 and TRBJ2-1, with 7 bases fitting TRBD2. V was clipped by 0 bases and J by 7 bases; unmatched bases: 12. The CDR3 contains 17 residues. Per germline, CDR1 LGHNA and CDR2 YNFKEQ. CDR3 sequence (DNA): TGTGCCAGCAGCCAAGATCAGGACCGGGGGGACGGGAATGAGCAGTTCTTC. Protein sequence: CASSQDQDRGDGNEQFF.

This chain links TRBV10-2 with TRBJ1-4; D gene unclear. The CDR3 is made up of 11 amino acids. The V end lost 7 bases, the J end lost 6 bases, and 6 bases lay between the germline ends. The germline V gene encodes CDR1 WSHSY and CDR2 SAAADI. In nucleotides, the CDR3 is TGCGCCAGCAAGGCGGATGAAAAACTGTTTTTT. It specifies CASKADEKLFF.

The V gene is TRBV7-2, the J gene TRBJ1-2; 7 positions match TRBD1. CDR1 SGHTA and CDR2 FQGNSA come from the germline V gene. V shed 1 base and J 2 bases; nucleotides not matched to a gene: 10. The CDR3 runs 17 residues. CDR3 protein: CASSLEGDSDANYGYTF. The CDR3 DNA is TGTGCCAGCAGCTTAGAAGGGGACAGCGACGCCAACTATGGCTACACCTTC.

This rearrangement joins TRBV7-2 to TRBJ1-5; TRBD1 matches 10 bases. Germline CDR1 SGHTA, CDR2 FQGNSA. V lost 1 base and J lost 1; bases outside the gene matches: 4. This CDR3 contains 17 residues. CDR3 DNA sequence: TGTGCCAGCAGCTTAGGACAGGGGGCGAGCAGCAATCAGCCCCAGCATTTT. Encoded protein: CASSLGQGASSNQPQHF. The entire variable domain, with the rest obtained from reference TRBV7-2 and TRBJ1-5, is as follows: GAGVSQSPSNKVTEKGKDVELRCDPISGHTALYWYRQSLGQGLEFLIYFQGNSAPDKSGLPSDRFSAERTGGSVSTLTIQRTQQEDSAVYLCASSLGQGASSNQPQHFGDGTRLSIL.

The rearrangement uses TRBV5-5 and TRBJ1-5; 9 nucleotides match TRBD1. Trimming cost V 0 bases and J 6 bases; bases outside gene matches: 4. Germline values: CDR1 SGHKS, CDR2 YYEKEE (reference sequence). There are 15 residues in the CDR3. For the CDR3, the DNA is TGTGCCAGCAGCTTGGGTACAGGGGGCGGTCAGCCCCAGCATTTT. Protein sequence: CASSLGTGGGQPQHF.

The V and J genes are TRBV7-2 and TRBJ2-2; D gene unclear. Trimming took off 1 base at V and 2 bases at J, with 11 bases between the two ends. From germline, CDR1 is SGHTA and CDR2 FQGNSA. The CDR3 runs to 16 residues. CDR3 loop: CASSLEPLPNTGELFF. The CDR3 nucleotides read TGTGCCAGCAGCTTAGAACCACTACCCAACACCGGGGAGCTGTTTTTT.

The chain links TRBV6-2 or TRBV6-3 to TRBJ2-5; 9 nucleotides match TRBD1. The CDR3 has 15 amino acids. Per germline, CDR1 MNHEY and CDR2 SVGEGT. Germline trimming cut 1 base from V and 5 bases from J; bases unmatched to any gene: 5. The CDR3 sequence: CASSYLGTGLETQYF. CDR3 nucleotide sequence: TGTGCCAGCAGTTACTTGGGGACAGGGCTGGAGACCCAGTACTTC.

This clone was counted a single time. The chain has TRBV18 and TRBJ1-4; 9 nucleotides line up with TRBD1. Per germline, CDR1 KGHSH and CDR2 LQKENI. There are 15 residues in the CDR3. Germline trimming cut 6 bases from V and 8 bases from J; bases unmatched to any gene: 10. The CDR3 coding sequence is TGTGCCAGCTCGGTTGGGACAGGGATGAACGAAAAACTGTTTTTT. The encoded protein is CASSVGTGMNEKLFF.

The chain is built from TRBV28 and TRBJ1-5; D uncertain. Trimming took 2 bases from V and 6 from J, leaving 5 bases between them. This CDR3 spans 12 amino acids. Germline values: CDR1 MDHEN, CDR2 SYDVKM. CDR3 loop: CASSLTGQPQHF. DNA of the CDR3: TGTGCCAGCAGTTTAACTGGTCAGCCCCAGCATTTT.

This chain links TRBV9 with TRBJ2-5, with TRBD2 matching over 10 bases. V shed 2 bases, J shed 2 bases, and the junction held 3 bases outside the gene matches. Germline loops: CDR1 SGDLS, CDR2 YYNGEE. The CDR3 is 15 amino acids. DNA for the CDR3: TGTGCCAGCAGCGTGAGTAGCGGGAGGCAAGAGACCCAGTACTTC. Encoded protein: CASSVSSGRQETQYF.

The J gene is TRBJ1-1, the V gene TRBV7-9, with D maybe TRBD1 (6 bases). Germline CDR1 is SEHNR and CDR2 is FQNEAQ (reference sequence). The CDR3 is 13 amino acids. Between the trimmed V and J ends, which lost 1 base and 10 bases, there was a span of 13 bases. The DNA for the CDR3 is TGTGCCAGCAGCTTAGTATTGGGGGCTGGAGCTTTCTTT. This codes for CASSLVLGAGAFF.

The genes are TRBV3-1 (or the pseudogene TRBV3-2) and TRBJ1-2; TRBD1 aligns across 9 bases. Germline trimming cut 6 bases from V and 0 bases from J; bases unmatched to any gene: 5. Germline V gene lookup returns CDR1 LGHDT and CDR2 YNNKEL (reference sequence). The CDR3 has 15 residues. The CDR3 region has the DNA TGTGCCAGCAGATTACAGGGGGCATCTAACTATGGCTACACCTTC. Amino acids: CASRLQGASNYGYTF.

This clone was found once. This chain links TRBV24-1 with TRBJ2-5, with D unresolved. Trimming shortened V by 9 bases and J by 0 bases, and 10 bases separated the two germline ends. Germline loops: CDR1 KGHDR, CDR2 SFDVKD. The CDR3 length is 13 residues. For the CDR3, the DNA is TGTGCCACCGACCACAGATACCAAGAGACCCAGTACTTC. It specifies CATDHRYQETQYF.

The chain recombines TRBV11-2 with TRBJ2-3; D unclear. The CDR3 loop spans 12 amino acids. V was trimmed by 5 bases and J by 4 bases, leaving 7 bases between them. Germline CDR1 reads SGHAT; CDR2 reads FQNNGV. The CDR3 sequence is CASSDSADTQYF. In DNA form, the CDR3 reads TGTGCCAGCAGCGATAGTGCAGATACGCAGTATTTT.

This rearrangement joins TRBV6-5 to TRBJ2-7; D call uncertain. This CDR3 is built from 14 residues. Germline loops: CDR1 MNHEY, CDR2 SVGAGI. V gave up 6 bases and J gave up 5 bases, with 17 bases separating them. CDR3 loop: CASRSEHFGHEQYV. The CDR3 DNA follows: TGTGCCAGCAGATCCGAGCACTTTGGGCACGAGCAGTACGTC.

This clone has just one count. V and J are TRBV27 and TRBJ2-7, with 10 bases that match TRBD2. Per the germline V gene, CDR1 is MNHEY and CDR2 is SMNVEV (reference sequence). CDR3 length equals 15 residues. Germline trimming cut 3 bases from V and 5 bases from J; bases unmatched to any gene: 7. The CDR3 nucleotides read TGTGCCAGCAGTTTCGGGGGACTAGCGACTAACGAGCAGTACTTC. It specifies CASSFGGLATNEQYF.

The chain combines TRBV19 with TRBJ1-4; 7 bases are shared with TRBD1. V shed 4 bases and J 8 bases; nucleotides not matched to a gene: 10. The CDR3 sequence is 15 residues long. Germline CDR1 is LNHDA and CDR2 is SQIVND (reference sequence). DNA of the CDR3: TGTGCCAGTAGTACTTTCCGACAGGGTGGCGAAAAACTGTTTTTT. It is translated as CASSTFRQGGEKLFF.

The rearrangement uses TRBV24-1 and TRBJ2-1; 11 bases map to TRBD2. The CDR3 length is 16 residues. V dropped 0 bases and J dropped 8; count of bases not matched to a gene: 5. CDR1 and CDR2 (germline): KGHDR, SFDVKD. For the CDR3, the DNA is TGTGCCACCAGTGATTTGGGGACTAGCGGTCTAGATGAGCAGTTCTTC. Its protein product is CATSDLGTSGLDEQFF.

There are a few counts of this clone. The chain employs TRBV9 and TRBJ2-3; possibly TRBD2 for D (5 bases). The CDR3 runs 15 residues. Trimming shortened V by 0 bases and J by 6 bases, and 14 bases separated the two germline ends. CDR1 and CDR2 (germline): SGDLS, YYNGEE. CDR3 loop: CASSVEIASVDTQYF. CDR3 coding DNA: TGTGCCAGCAGCGTAGAAATAGCGAGCGTCGATACGCAGTATTTT.

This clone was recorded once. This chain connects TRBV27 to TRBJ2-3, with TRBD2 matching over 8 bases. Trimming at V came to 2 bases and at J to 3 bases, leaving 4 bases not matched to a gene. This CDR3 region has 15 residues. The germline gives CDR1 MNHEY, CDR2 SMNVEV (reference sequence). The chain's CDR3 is CASSLVAGRTDTQYF. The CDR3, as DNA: TGTGCCAGCAGTTTAGTAGCGGGACGTACAGATACGCAGTATTTT.

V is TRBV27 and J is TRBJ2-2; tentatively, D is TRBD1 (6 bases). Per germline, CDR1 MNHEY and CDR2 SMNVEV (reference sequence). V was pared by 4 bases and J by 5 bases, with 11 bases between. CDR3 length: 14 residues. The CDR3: CASSSRTATGELFF. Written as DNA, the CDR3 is TGTGCCAGCAGTTCCCGGACAGCAACCGGGGAGCTGTTTTTT.

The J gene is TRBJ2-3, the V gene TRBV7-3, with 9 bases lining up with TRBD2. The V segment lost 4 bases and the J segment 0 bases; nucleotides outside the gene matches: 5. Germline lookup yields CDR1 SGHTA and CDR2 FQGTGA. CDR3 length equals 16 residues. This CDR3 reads CASSSVAGASTDTQYF. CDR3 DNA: TGTGCCAGCAGCTCTGTAGCGGGAGCTAGCACAGATACGCAGTATTTT. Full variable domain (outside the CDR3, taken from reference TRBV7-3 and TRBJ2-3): GAGVSQTPSNKVTEKGKYVELRCDPISGHTALYWYRQSLGQGPEFLIYFQGTGAADDSGLPNDRFFAVRPEGSVSTLKIQRTERGDSAVYLCASSSVAGASTDTQYFGPGTRLTVL.